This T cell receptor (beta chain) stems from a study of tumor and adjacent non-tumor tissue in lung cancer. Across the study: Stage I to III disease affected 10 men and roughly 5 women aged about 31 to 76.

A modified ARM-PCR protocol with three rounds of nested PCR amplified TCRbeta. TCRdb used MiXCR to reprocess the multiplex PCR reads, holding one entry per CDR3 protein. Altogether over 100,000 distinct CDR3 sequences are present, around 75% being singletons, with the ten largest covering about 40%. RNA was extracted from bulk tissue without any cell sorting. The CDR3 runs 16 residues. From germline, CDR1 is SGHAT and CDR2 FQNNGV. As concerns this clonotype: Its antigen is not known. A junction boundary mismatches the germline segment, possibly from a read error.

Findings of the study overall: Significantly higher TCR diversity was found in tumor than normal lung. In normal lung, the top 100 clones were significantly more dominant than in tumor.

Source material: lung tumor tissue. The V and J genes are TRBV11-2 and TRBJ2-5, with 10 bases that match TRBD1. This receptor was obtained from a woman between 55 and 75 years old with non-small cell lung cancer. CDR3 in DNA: TGTGCCAGTAGCTTAGGGACAGGGGAGGGGGGAGAGATCCAGTACTTC. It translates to CASSLGTGEGGEIQYF.